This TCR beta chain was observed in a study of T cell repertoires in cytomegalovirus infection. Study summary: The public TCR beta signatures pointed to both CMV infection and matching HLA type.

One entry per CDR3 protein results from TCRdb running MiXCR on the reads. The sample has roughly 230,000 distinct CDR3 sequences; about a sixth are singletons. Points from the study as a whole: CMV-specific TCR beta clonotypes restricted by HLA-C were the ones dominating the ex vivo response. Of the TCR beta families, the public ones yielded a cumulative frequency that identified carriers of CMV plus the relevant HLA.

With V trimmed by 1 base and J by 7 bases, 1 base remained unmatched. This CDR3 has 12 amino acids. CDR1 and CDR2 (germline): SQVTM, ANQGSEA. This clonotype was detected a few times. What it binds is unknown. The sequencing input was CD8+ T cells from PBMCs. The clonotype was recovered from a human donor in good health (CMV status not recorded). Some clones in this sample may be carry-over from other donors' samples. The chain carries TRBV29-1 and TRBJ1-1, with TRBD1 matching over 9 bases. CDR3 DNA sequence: TGCAGCGTTGAAGGGGACAGGGATGAAGCTTTCTTT. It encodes CSVEGDRDEAFF.